A selection of T cell receptor beta chains follows, all from one sample in a study of T-cell reconstitution after alpha-beta-depleted transplantation in children. TCRdb redid the calling of the PCR reads with MiXCR, one entry per CDR3 protein. The data show some 200,000 distinct CDR3 sequences, about a tenth seen once. This specimen was PBMCs from the stem cell graft donor, taken from the stem cell graft. These receptors originate from a human donor who donated a stem cell graft to a child with acute lymphoblastic leukemia. The CDR3 runs from the conserved cysteine through the conserved F or W. A D gene is named only where the DNA matches it firmly. A row's size may be missing; if present it is once, few, many or a size class.

D gene: TRBD2
clone size: NA
V gene: TRBV12-3/TRBV12-4
J gene: TRBJ2-1
CDR3 DNA: TGTGCCAGCAGTTTTTCCTCTCTGACTAGCGGGGCCTACAATGAGCAGTTCTTC
CDR3 protein: CASSFSSLTSGAYNEQFF

D gene: NA
clone size: NA
V gene: TRBV10-3
J gene: TRBJ2-5
CDR3 DNA: TGTGCCATCCTGGAAGGGGAGACCCAGTACTTC
CDR3 protein: CAILEGETQYF

D gene: NA
clone size: many
V gene: TRBV5-6
J gene: TRBJ1-2
CDR3 DNA: TGTGCCAGCAGCCCTATCTCACAGGGATCTGGCTACACCTTC
CDR3 protein: CASSPISQGSGYTF

D gene: TRBD1
clone size: few
V gene: TRBV18
J gene: TRBJ2-3
CDR3 DNA: TGTGCCAGCTCACCACGGACCGGGACAGCTAGCACAGATACGCAGTATTTT
CDR3 protein: CASSPRTGTASTDTQYF

D gene: TRBD2
clone size: NA
V gene: TRBV18
J gene: TRBJ2-7
CDR3 DNA: TGTGCCAGCTCACCAGAGGGGACTATCTCCGGGGAGCAGTACTTC
CDR3 protein: CASSPEGTISGEQYF

D gene: TRBD1
clone size: NA
V gene: TRBV3-1
J gene: TRBJ2-7
CDR3 DNA: TGTGCCAGCAGCCGAGCAGGGACAGGGGCTTACGAGCAGTACTTC
CDR3 protein: CASSRAGTGAYEQYF

D gene: NA
clone size: many
V gene: TRBV20-1
J gene: TRBJ2-7
CDR3 DNA: TGCAGTGCTAGGGACGCCGGATACGAGCAGTACTTC
CDR3 protein: CSARDAGYEQYF

D gene: TRBD1
clone size: few
V gene: TRBV20-1
J gene: TRBJ1-1
CDR3 DNA: TGCAGTGCTAGTAGGTCAGGGGGCATGAACACTGAAGCTTTCTTT
CDR3 protein: CSASRSGGMNTEAFF

D gene: NA
clone size: many
V gene: TRBV7-9
J gene: TRBJ2-2
CDR3 DNA: TGTGCCACCCGAGCGTGGGGCTCCACGAACACCGGGGAGCTGTTTTTT
CDR3 protein: CATRAWGSTNTGELFF

D gene: TRBD1
clone size: NA
V gene: TRBV7-6
J gene: TRBJ2-5
CDR3 DNA: TGTGCCAGCAGCTTAGCGAGCACAGGGGGATTTGTAGAGACCCAGTACTTC
CDR3 protein: CASSLASTGGFVETQYF

D gene: NA
clone size: NA
V gene: TRBV7-6
J gene: TRBJ2-5
CDR3 DNA: TGTGCCAGCAGCTTAGCGGAAGAGACCCAGTACTTC
CDR3 protein: CASSLAEETQYF

D gene: NA
clone size: many
V gene: TRBV11-2
J gene: TRBJ2-3
CDR3 DNA: TGTGCCAGCAGCCTTTCGGGTATAATCACAGATACGCAGTATTTT
CDR3 protein: CASSLSGIITDTQYF

D gene: TRBD1
clone size: NA
V gene: TRBV7-9
J gene: TRBJ1-1
CDR3 DNA: TGTGCCAGCAGCTGGAGAGGACAGGGTAGAACTGAAGCTTTCTTT
CDR3 protein: CASSWRGQGRTEAFF